This T cell receptor (beta chain) was recovered during a study of regulatory T cells in long-lasting Graves disease. The germline V gene has CDR1 MNHEY and CDR2 SVGEGT. J gave up 5 bases and V 6 bases, and 10 bases lay outside the gene matches. CDR3 length equals 15 residues. Time point here: newly diagnosed GD, antithyroid drugs for less than 3 months. PBMC-extracted RNA yielded the TCR library. In its sample, this clonotype was seen a few times. Arm-PCR with iRepertoire HTBI primers amplified the CDR3 regions for these TCR beta libraries. MiXCR, applied by TCRdb to the multiplex PCR reads, yields one record per CDR3 protein. The sample lists roughly 420,000 distinct CDR3 sequences; around 15% were seen once. The sample also formed part of further work on T cells in Graves' hyperthyroidism and ophthalmopathy. That work adds: Ophthalmopathy was told apart from stable hyperthyroidism by a 13 V-J model.

Sequences were derived from peripheral blood mononuclear cells (PBMCs), sampled at new diagnosis, from a patient treated with antithyroid drugs. This receptor was taken from a woman aged 18-29 years with Graves disease. This chain uses TRBV6-2 or TRBV6-3 with TRBJ2-5, with 9 positions matching TRBD2. The CDR3 sequence: CASRLSGGGFETQYF. The CDR3 nucleotides read TGTGCCAGCAGGCTTAGCGGGGGCGGGTTTGAGACCCAGTACTTC.